The 8 T cell receptor beta chains below come from one sample, sequenced in a study of blood T cell repertoires in COVID-19. TCRdb keeps only in-frame clones here, not all; method: immunoSEQ multiplex PCR. Counted here are under 350,000 clones, under 95% occurring once; the ten biggest clones make up approximately 2.5%. The specimen sequenced was PBMCs or T cells enriched from blood (not recorded which). Every receptor here comes from a man between 60 and 70 years old who had recovered from COVID-19.

The chain couples TRBV7-9 to TRBJ2-5; 9 positions agree with TRBD2. V was clipped by 5 bases and J by 1 base; unmatched bases: 5. Germline V lookup: CDR1 SEHNR, CDR2 FQNEAQ (reference sequence). The CDR3 is 15 amino acids. CDR3 region: CASSLPGLAQETQYF. The CDR3 nucleotides are TGTGCCAGCAGCCTACCGGGACTAGCCCAAGAGACCCAGTACTTC. Variable domain in full (rest from reference TRBV7-9 and TRBJ2-5): DTGVSQNPRHKITKRGQNVTFRCDPISEHNRLYWYRQTLGQGPEFLTYFQNEAQLEKSRLLSDRFSAERPKGSFSTLEIQRTEQGDSAMYLCASSLPGLAQETQYFGPGTRLLVL.

V is TRBV3-1 (or the pseudogene TRBV3-2) and J is TRBJ1-1; TRBD1 might be the D (6 bases). The CDR3 runs 13 residues. CDR1 and CDR2 (germline): LGHDT, YNNKEL (reference sequence). V lost 4 bases and J lost 4, with 10 bases in between. The CDR3, as DNA: TGTGCCAGCAGCCTACAGGGTATCACTGAAGCTTTCTTT. It specifies CASSLQGITEAFF.

V is TRBV7-6 and J is TRBJ2-7, with D possibly TRBD1 on 6 matching bases. Germline-derived CDR1 and CDR2 are SGHVS and FNYEAQ. Trimming removed 4 bases from V and 2 bases from J, with 18 bases in between. This CDR3 is 16 amino acids long. The CDR3: CASSSLQSKGAYEQYF. The DNA of the CDR3 is TGTGCCAGCAGCTCACTACAGTCCAAGGGGGCCTACGAGCAGTACTTC.

The J gene is TRBJ1-5, the V gene TRBV7-9; D call uncertain. Per germline, CDR1 SEHNR and CDR2 FQNEAQ (reference sequence). The CDR3 is 15 residues long. V was clipped by 5 bases and J by 4 bases, with 15 bases between them. CDR3 in amino acids: CASSPGDLVNQPQHF. CDR3 DNA: TGTGCCAGCAGCCCCGGTGATCTAGTAAATCAGCCCCAGCATTTT.

This clone was counted a single time. This rearrangement joins TRBV11-2 to TRBJ2-2, with D perhaps TRBD2 (6 bases). The germline V gene has CDR1 SGHAT and CDR2 FQNNGV. The CDR3 contains 15 residues. V lost 1 base to trimming and J lost 5 bases, with 11 bases between them. The CDR3 DNA reads as TGTGCCAGCAGCTTAGGCCTAGCGCAGACCGGGGAGCTGTTTTTT. This translates into CASSLGLAQTGELFF.

This chain links TRBV27 with TRBJ1-6; TRBD1 agrees at 7 bases. V lost 5 bases to trimming and J lost 3 bases; unmatched junction nucleotides: 4. Germline assignment: CDR1 MNHEY and CDR2 SMNVEV (reference sequence). The CDR3 contains 15 residues. This chain's CDR3 is CASSRDSVYNSPLHF. The CDR3 DNA reads TGTGCCAGCAGTAGGGACAGCGTCTATAATTCACCCCTCCACTTT.

The V and J genes are TRBV16 and TRBJ1-1; 7 bases agree with TRBD1. This CDR3 comprises 17 residues. Trimming cost V 0 bases and J 1 base; bases outside gene matches: 8. Looked up from germline, CDR1 is KGHSY and CDR2 is FQNENV. In nucleotides, the CDR3 is TGTGCCAGCAGCCAATCCCTTGGGGCAGGGGGGAACACTGAAGCTTTCTTT. Translating gives CASSQSLGAGGNTEAFF.

The chain is built from TRBV6-5 and TRBJ1-5, with D possibly being TRBD1 (6 bases). CDR1 is MNHEY, CDR2 SVGAGI, per germline. This CDR3 has 14 residues. V lost 8 bases and J 5 bases, leaving 16 bases between the germline ends. The CDR3 here is CASRGQQNYQPQHF. CDR3 DNA sequence: TGTGCCAGCCGAGGACAGCAGAATTATCAGCCCCAGCATTTT.